The clone carrying this T cell receptor beta chain was observed many times. Its antigen is not known. TCRdb re-analysed the reads in MiXCR, keeping a single row per CDR3 protein. The sample consists of some 120,000 distinct CDR3 sequences, around 9.1% of them appearing once. V was pared by 5 bases and J by 5 bases, with 16 bases between. The CDR3 contains 15 residues. The germline CDR1 and CDR2 sequences are SGHTA and FQGNSA. This sample was included in a study of T cell repertoires in cytomegalovirus infection. The sample consisted of PBMCs, sequenced either directly or after in vitro stimulation (not recorded which). This sequence was found in a human donor in good health (CMV status not recorded). Some clones in this sample may be carry-over from other donors' samples. The gene calls are TRBV7-2 and TRBJ2-1, with a possible D match to TRBD2 (5 bases). The CDR3: CASSPQAGIHNEQFF. As DNA, the CDR3 is TGTGCCAGCAGCCCTCAAGCCGGGATCCACAATGAGCAGTTCTTC.